Below are 6 T cell receptor beta chains sequenced from a single sample in a study of blood T cell repertoires in COVID-19 (TCRdb year 2020). The library was built by means of the immunoSEQ multiplex PCR assay. TCRdb re-hosts the immuneACCESS table, in-frame sequences only. Its copies lack some clones; in the studies checked, an unresolved V gene accounts for under half of them, and the cause for the rest is not known. The sample table holds 150,000 to 200,000 clones, of which roughly 91% were seen once. 5% to 6.5% of the sample lies in the top ten. Source material: peripheral blood. The receptor source for this set is a man aged 40-49 years with active or convalescent COVID-19.

The rearrangement uses TRBV12-5 and TRBJ1-6; D uncertain. The CDR3 sequence is 14 residues long. The V gene lost 2 bases and the J gene lost 10 bases, with 12 bases spanning the gap. Germline V gene lookup returns CDR1 LGHNT and CDR2 FRNRAP. The CDR3 DNA is TGTGCTAGTGGTTTGACACAGACAACCTCACCCCTCCACTTT. Protein product: CASGLTQTTSPLHF. The full variable domain, its missing parts supplied by reference TRBV12-5 and TRBJ1-6, is DARVTQTPRHKVTEMGQEVTMRCQPILGHNTVFWYRQTMMQGLELLAYFRNRAPLDDSGMPKDRFSAEMPDATLATLKIQPSEPRDSAVYFCASGLTQTTSPLHFGNGTRLTVT.

CDR3 coding DNA: TGTGCCAGCAGTAGCGGGACACCGGGGTCGGGCGAGCAGTACTTC. Translated: CASSSGTPGSGEQYF. The chain carries TRBV28 and TRBJ2-7; possibly TRBD2 for D (7 bases). The V and J ends lost 5 bases and 6 bases respectively, with 20 bases between them. This CDR3 has 15 amino acids. Germline lookup yields CDR1 MDHEN and CDR2 SYDVKM.

The sample holds a few counts of this clone. This chain uses TRBV2 with TRBJ2-2; D remains unclear. This CDR3 comprises 14 residues. The germline V and J ends were trimmed by 7 bases and 3 bases, with 12 bases remaining between them. The germline V gene encodes CDR1 SNHLY and CDR2 FYNNEI. The CDR3 spells CASIPRRDTGELFF. The CDR3 DNA reads TGTGCCAGCATCCCACGCCGGGACACCGGGGAGCTGTTTTTT. The full variable domain, rest sourced from reference TRBV2 and TRBJ2-2, is EPEVTQTPSHQVTQMGQEVILRCVPISNHLYFYWYRQILGQKVEFLVSFYNNEISEKSEIFDDQFSVERPDGSNFTLKIRSTKLEDSAMYFCASIPRRDTGELFFGEGSRLTVL.

This clone was picked up one time. The gene calls are TRBV7-3 and TRBJ1-6; maybe TRBD1 (6 bases). Deletions cut 1 base from V and 3 bases from J, with 10 bases between. Germline lookup yields CDR1 SGHTA and CDR2 FQGTGA. CDR3 length: 16 residues. The CDR3 sequence: CASSLKAGDYNSPLHF. The DNA of the CDR3 is TGTGCCAGCAGCTTAAAGGCAGGGGACTATAATTCACCCCTCCACTTT.

The table lists this clone with a count of one. At the DNA level, this CDR3 is encoded by other sequences in the same sample as well. This chain connects TRBV9 to TRBJ2-5; 13 bases align to TRBD2. J gave up 2 bases and V 0 bases, and 1 base lay outside the gene matches. This CDR3 has 16 residues. Germline V gene lookup returns CDR1 SGDLS and CDR2 YYNGEE. The CDR3: CASSVGTSGGQETQYF. As DNA, the CDR3 is TGTGCCAGCAGCGTAGGGACTAGCGGGGGTCAAGAGACCCAGTACTTC.

The V gene is TRBV5-4, the J gene TRBJ1-1, with TRBD1 identical over 7 bases. V gave up 5 bases and J gave up 8 bases; unmatched junction bases: 12. Germline V lookup: CDR1 SGHNT, CDR2 YYREEE (reference sequence). This CDR3 is 14 amino acids long. The CDR3 DNA reads TGTGCCAGCAGAGACGGACAGGAGACTGTGGAAGCTTTCTTT. It specifies CASRDGQETVEAFF.